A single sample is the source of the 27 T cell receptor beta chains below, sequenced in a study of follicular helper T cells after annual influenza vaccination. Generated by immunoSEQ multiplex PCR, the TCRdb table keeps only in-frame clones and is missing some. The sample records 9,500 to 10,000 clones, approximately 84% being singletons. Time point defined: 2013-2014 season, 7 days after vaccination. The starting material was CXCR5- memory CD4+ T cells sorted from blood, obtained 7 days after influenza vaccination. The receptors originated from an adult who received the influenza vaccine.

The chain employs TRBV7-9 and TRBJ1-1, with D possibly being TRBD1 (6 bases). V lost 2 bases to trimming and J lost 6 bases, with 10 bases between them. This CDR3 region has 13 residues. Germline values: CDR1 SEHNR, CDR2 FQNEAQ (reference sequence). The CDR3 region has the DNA TGTGCCAGCAGCTTAACAGGGTTTTCTGAAGCTTTCTTT. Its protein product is CASSLTGFSEAFF.

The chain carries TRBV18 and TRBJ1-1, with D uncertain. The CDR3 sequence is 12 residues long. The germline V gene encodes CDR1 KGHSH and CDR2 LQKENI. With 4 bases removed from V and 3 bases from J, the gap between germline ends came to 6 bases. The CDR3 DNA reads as TGTGCCAGCTCACGGGAGGACACTGAAGCTTTCTTT. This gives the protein CASSREDTEAFF.

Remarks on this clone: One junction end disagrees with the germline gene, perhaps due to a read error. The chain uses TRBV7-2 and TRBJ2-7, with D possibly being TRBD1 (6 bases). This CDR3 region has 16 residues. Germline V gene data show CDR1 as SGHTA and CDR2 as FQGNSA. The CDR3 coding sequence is TGTGCCAGCAGCTTAGCGGGCAGGGGCCCCCTCTCCGAGCAGTGCTTC. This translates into CASSLAGRGPLSEQCF.

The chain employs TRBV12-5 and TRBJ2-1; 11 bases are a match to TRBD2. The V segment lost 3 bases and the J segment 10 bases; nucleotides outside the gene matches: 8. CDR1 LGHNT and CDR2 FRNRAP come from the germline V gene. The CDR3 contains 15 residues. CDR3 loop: CASGFGLAGLGEQFF. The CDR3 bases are TGTGCTAGTGGTTTTGGACTAGCGGGTCTTGGGGAGCAGTTCTTC.

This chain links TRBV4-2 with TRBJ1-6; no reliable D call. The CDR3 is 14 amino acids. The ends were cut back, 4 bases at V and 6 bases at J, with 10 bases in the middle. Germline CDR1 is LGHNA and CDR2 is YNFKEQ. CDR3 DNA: TGTGCCAGCAGCCCTGCCGGCGGTAATTCACCCCTCCACTTT. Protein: CASSPAGGNSPLHF.

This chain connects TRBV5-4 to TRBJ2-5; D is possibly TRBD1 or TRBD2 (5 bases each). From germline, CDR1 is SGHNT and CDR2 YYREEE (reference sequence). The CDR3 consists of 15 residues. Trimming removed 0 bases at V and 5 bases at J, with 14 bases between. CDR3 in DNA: TGTGCCAGCAGCTTGGTTGAGAGGGGCTTGGAGACCCAGTACTTC. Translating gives CASSLVERGLETQYF.

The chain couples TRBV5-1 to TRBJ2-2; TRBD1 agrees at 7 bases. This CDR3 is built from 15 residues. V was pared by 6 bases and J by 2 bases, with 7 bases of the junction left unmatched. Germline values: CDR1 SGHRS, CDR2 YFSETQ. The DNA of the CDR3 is TGCGCCAGCAAAGGGACAGACTACAACACCGGGGAGCTGTTTTTT. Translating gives CASKGTDYNTGELFF.

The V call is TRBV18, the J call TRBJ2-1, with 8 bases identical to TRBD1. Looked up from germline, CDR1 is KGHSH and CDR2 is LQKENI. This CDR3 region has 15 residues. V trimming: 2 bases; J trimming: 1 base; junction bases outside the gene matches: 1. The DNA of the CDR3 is TGTGCCAGCTCACCAAGGACAGGGTCCTACAATGAGCAGTTCTTC. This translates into CASSPRTGSYNEQFF. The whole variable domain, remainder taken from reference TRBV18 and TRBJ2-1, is NAGVMQNPRHLVRRRGQEARLRCSPMKGHSHVYWYRQLPEEGLKFMVYLQKENIIDESGMPKERFSAEFPKEGPSILRIQQVVRGDSAAYFCASSPRTGSYNEQFFGPGTRLTVL.

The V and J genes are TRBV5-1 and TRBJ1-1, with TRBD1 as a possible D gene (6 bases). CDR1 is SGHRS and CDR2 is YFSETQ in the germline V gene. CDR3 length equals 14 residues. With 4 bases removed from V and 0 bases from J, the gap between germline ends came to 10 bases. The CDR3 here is CASSPRTVNTEAFF. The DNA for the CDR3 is TGCGCCAGCAGCCCAAGGACAGTGAACACTGAAGCTTTCTTT. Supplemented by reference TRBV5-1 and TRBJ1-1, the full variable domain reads KAGVTQTPRYLIKTRGQQVTLSCSPISGHRSVSWYQQTPGQGLQFLFEYFSETQRNKGNFPGRFSGRQFSNSRSEMNVSTLELGDSALYLCASSPRTVNTEAFFGQGTRLTVV.

CDR3 loop: CASIPISGFTDTQYF. Written as DNA, the CDR3 is TGTGCCAGCATCCCTATTAGCGGGTTCACAGATACGCAGTATTTT. The chain uses TRBV6-1 and TRBJ2-3; TRBD2 matches at 7 bases. V was clipped by 7 bases and J by 2 bases; unmatched bases: 9. The germline V gene has CDR1 MNHNS and CDR2 SASEGT. This CDR3 is 15 amino acids long.

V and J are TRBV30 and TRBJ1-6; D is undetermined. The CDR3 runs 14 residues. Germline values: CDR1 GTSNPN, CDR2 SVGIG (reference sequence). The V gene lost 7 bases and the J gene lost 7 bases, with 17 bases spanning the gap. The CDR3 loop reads CALDPSEGNSPLHF. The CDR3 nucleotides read TGTGCCTTGGACCCCTCAGAGGGAAATTCACCCCTCCACTTT.

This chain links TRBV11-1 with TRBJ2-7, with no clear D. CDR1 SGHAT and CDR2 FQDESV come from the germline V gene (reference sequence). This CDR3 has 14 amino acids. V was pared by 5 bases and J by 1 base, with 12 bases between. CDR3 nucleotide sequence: TGTGCCAGCAGCCCTTCTAGAGGTTCCTACGAGCAGTACTTC. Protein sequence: CASSPSRGSYEQYF.

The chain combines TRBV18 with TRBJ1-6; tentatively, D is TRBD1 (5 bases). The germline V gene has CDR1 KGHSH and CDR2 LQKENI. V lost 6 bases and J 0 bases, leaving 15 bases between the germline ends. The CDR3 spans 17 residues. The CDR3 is CASSGGPQSSYNSPLHF. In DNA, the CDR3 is TGTGCCAGCTCGGGGGGTCCCCAGAGCTCCTATAATTCACCCCTCCACTTT.

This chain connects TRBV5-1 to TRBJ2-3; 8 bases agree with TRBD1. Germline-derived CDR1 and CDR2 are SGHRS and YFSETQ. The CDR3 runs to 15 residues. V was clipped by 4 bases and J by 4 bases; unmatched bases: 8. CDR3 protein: CASSPAGGAADTQYF. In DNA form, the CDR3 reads TGCGCCAGCAGCCCCGCAGGGGGCGCGGCAGATACGCAGTATTTT. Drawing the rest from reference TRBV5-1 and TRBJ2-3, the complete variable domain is KAGVTQTPRYLIKTRGQQVTLSCSPISGHRSVSWYQQTPGQGLQFLFEYFSETQRNKGNFPGRFSGRQFSNSRSEMNVSTLELGDSALYLCASSPAGGAADTQYFGPGTRLTVL.

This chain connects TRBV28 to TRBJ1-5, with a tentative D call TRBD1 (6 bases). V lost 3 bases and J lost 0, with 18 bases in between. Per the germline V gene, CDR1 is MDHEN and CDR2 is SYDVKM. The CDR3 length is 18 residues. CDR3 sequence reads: CASSFRGGTPNSNQPQHF. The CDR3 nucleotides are TGTGCCAGCAGTTTCCGGGGCGGGACACCAAATAGCAATCAGCCCCAGCATTTT.

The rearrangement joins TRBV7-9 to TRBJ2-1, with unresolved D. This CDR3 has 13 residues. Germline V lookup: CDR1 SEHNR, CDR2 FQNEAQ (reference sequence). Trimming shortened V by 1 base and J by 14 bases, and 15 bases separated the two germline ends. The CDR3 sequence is CASSLDQTVSKFF. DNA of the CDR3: TGTGCCAGCAGCTTAGATCAAACGGTGAGCAAGTTCTTC.

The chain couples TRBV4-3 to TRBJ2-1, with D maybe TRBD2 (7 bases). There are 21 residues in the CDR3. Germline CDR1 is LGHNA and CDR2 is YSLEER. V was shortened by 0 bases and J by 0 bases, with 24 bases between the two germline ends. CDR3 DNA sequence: TGCGCCAGCAGCCAAGAAGTCGTGGGGGCGGGAGCTATTGGCTCCTACAATGAGCAGTTCTTC. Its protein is CASSQEVVGAGAIGSYNEQFF.

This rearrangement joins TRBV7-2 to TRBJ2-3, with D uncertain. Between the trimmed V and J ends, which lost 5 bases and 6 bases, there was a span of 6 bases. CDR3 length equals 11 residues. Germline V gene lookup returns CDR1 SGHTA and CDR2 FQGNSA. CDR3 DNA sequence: TGTGCCAGCAGCATACAGGATACGCAGTATTTT. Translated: CASSIQDTQYF.

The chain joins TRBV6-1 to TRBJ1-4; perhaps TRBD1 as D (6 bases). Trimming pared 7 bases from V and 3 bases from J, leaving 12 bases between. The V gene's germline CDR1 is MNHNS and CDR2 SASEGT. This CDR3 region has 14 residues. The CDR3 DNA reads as TGTGCCAGCACAAGACAGGAGGCTAATGAAAAACTGTTTTTT. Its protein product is CASTRQEANEKLFF.

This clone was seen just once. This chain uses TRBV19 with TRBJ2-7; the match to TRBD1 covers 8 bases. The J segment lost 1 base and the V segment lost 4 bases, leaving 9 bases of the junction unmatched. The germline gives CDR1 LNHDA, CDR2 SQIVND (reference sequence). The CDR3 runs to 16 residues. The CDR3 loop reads CASSTPNDRGSYEQYF. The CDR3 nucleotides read TGTGCCAGTAGTACCCCAAACGACAGGGGTTCCTACGAGCAGTACTTC.

The CDR3 sequence is CASSVAERGTDEQFF. The CDR3 region has the DNA TGTGCCAGCAGCGTAGCTGAGAGGGGGACCGATGAGCAGTTCTTC. The rearrangement uses TRBV9 and TRBJ2-1, with TRBD1 as a possible D gene (6 bases). Per germline, CDR1 SGDLS and CDR2 YYNGEE. This CDR3 spans 15 amino acids. Trimming cost V 0 bases and J 8 bases, with 15 bases left between them.

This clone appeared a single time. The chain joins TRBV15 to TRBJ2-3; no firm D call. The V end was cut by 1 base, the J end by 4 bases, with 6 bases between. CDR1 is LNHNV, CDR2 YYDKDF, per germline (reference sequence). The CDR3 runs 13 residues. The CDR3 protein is CATSRVDADTQYF. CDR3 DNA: TGTGCCACCAGCAGAGTTGATGCAGATACGCAGTATTTT.

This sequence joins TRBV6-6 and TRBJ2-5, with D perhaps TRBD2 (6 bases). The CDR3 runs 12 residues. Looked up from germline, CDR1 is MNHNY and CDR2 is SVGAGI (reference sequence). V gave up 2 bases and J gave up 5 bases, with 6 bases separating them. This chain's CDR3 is CASSYAGETQYF. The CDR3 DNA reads TGTGCCAGCAGTTACGCGGGGGAGACCCAGTACTTC.

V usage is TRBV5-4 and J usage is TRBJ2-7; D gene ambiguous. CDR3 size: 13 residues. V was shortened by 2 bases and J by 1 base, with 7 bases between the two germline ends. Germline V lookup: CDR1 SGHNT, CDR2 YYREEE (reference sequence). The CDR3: CASSFKSSYEQYF. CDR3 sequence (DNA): TGTGCCAGCAGCTTCAAGAGTTCCTACGAGCAGTACTTC.

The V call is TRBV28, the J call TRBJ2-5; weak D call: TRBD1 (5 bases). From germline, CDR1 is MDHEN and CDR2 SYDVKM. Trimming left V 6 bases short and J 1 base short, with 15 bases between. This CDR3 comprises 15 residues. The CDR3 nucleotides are TGTGCCAGCAGCTACCCGGTAGGGGCCCAAGAGACCCAGTACTTC. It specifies CASSYPVGAQETQYF.

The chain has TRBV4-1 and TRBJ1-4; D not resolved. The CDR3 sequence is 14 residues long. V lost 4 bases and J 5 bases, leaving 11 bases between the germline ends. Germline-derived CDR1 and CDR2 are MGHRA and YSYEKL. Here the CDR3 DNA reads TGCGCCAGCAGCCTAACAACGTCGAATGAAAAACTGTTTTTT. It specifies CASSLTTSNEKLFF.

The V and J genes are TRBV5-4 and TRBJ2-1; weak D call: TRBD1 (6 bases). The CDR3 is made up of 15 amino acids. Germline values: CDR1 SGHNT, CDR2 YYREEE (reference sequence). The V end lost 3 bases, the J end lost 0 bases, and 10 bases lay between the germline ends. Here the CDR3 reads CASSSGASSYNEQFF. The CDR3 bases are TGTGCCAGCAGCTCAGGGGCGAGCTCCTACAATGAGCAGTTCTTC.